The 14 T cell receptor beta chains listed next were all sequenced from one sample in a study of breast tumors, draining lymph nodes, adjacent tissues (dated by TCRdb to the mid-2010s). The axillary draining lymph nodes of breast cancer patients were the source of the lymph node samples. The library was built by means of multiplex PCR. The instrument given in TCRdb is Illumina HiSeq 2000. The public reads were reanalyzed by TCRdb: fastp trimming at Q25, MiXCR alignment, in-frame beta chains only. Identical CDR3 protein sequences are pooled into one entry, listed with their most common genes and DNA. In this sample the table shows about 140,000 distinct CDR3 sequences, approximately 32% of which occur a single time. Of the sample, around 2.5% falls within the top ten clones. Sequences were obtained from axillary lymph node tissue. The receptor set was obtained from a female donor with breast cancer. Some clones in this sample may be carry-over from other donors' samples.

This clonotype was seen a few times. This chain uses TRBV3-1 with TRBJ2-3, with D perhaps matching TRBD1 (6 bases). Germline V gene sequence: CDR1 LGHDT, CDR2 YNNKEL (reference sequence). CDR3 length equals 17 residues. V lost 0 bases and J 3 bases, leaving 16 bases between the germline ends. Here the CDR3 reads CASSQELWTARTDTQYF. The CDR3 DNA is TGTGCCAGCAGCCAAGAACTCTGGACAGCAAGAACAGATACGCAGTATTTT.

Ten or more counts support this clonotype. The chain has TRBV12-3 or TRBV12-4 and TRBJ1-5; 7 bases are a match to TRBD1. The CDR3 spans 18 residues. V lost 6 bases to trimming and J lost 3 bases; unmatched junction nucleotides: 17. The CDR3 DNA reads as TGTGCCAGCAGCCCGTCTGGACAGGCTTTTCAATTCAATCAGCCCCAGCATTTT. Translating gives CASSPSGQAFQFNQPQHF.

This chain connects TRBV6-5 to TRBJ1-1, with D perhaps TRBD1 (5 bases). The germline CDR1 and CDR2 sequences are MNHEY and SVGAGI. CDR3 length: 18 residues. The V end lost 0 bases, the J end lost 1 base, and 18 bases lay between the germline ends. The CDR3 DNA reads as TGTGCCAGCAGTTACTCGATTGGGGGGGGAGGGTCGAACACTGAAGCTTTCTTT. Translating it yields CASSYSIGGGGSNTEAFF.

Details on this clonotype: Mismatch with germline at one junction end may stem from a read error. The chain employs TRBV5-6 and TRBJ1-4; no definite D call. The CDR3 is 17 residues long. In germline, CDR1 is SGHDT, CDR2 YYEEEE. In DNA, the CDR3 is TGTGCCAGCAGCTTGAGCGGAGGGCAATCAACTAATGAAAAACTGCTTTTT. Translation: CASSLSGGQSTNEKLLF.

This clonotype was counted ten times or more. The chain recombines TRBV11-3 with TRBJ2-2, with 10 bases identical to TRBD1. The CDR3 spans 16 residues. The J segment lost 0 bases and the V segment lost 4 bases, leaving 2 bases of the junction unmatched. Germline CDR1 is SGHNT and CDR2 is YENEEA. The CDR3 protein is CASSWDRGANTGELFF. CDR3 coding DNA: TGTGCCAGCAGCTGGGACAGGGGAGCGAACACCGGGGAGCTGTTTTTT.

Concerning this clonotype itself: This may stem from a read error, because a much larger clone lies one nucleotide away. The V gene is TRBV6-5, the J gene TRBJ2-1; perhaps D is TRBD1 or TRBD2 (5 bases each). The CDR3 extends over 13 amino acids. The V gene's germline CDR1 is MNHEY and CDR2 SVGAGI. Trimming took 6 bases from V and 6 from J, leaving 12 bases between them. CDR3 protein: CASRPGPGNEQFF. In DNA form, the CDR3 reads TGTGCCAGCAGGCCGGGACCGGGCAATGAGCAGTTCTTC.

This clonotype was seen repeatedly, ten times or more. V and J are TRBV15 and TRBJ1-5; D perhaps matches TRBD1 (6 bases). Trimming pared 5 bases from V and 6 bases from J, leaving 11 bases between. The germline CDR1 and CDR2 sequences are LNHNV and YYDKDF (reference sequence). This CDR3 spans 13 amino acids. The CDR3 sequence is CATSGGGGQPQHF. CDR3 nucleotides: TGTGCCACCAGCGGAGGGGGTGGTCAGCCCCAGCATTTT. The full variable domain, rest sourced from reference TRBV15 and TRBJ1-5, is DAMVIQNPRYQVTQFGKPVTLSCSQTLNHNVMYWYQQKSSQAPKLLFHYYDKDFNNEADTPDNFQSRRPNTSFCFLDIRSPGLGDTAMYLCATSGGGGQPQHFGDGTRLSIL.

This clonotype was seen ten or more times. The gene calls are TRBV4-1 and TRBJ1-6; possible D gene TRBD1, 6 bases. Trimming pared 6 bases from V and 5 bases from J, leaving 14 bases between. The CDR3 is 15 amino acids. CDR1 and CDR2 from the germline V gene are MGHRA and YSYEKL. CDR3 sequence (DNA): TGCGCCAGCAGTTTCAGACAGGCCAATAATTCACCCCTCCACTTT. The encoded protein is CASSFRQANNSPLHF.

This clonotype was observed at least ten times. V gene TRBV6-1 combines with J gene TRBJ1-2, with D hard to call. This CDR3 has 14 residues. Trimming took 4 bases from V and 4 from J, leaving 13 bases between them. The V gene's germline CDR1 is MNHNS and CDR2 SASEGT. CDR3 sequence: CASSASGMGYGYTF. The CDR3 DNA reads TGTGCCAGCAGTGCCTCCGGGATGGGCTATGGCTACACCTTC.

A few counts support this clonotype. The V and J genes are TRBV5-1 and TRBJ1-1; D unresolved. Germline values: CDR1 SGHRS, CDR2 YFSETQ. The CDR3 sequence is 14 residues long. V lost 0 bases and J 0 bases, leaving 6 bases between the germline ends. CDR3 sequence reads: CASSLATLNTEAFF. In nucleotides, the CDR3 is TGCGCCAGCAGCTTGGCTACACTGAACACTGAAGCTTTCTTT.

Ten or more counts support this clonotype. The V gene is TRBV5-5, the J gene TRBJ2-2; no definite D call. Germline V CDR1 and CDR2: SGHKS, YYEKEE (reference sequence). V dropped 4 bases and J dropped 6 bases, with 10 bases sitting between them. The CDR3 is 13 residues long. The CDR3 nucleotides are TGTGCCAGCAGCCCAAGGTGGGCCGGGGAGCTGTTTTTT. It translates to CASSPRWAGELFF.

As regards this clonotype: The CDR3 does not close with the conserved phenylalanine or tryptophan, likely indicating a read error. The chain links TRBV24-1 to TRBJ1-2; a weak D match, TRBD1 (5 bases). Germline-derived CDR1 and CDR2 are KGHDR and SFDVKD. Trimming cost V 5 bases and J 8 bases, with 17 bases left between them. The CDR3 spans 14 residues. The CDR3 region has the DNA TGTGCCACCAGTGCCGGGGCAGCCCAGTCCGGCTACACCCTC. Translated, it gives CATSAGAAQSGYTL.

This clonotype was picked up many times. The V and J genes are TRBV7-2 and TRBJ1-2; tentatively, D is TRBD1 (6 bases). The CDR3 totals 15 residues. Germline V gives CDR1 SGHTA, CDR2 FQGNSA. Trimming pared 1 base from V and 4 bases from J, leaving 13 bases between. CDR3 nucleotide sequence: TGTGCCAGCAGCTTAGACCCCGGGACACTCTATGGCTACACCTTC. This encodes CASSLDPGTLYGYTF.

Comment on this clonotype: Possible read error: a much larger clone is one base away. J is TRBJ2-5 and V is TRBV5-4; 10 bases match TRBD2. The CDR3 contains 16 residues. CDR1 and CDR2 (germline): SGHNT, YYREEE (reference sequence). CDR3 coding DNA: TGTGCCAGCAGCTCTATAGCGGGGGGCCTTCAGGAGACCCAGTGCTTC. Translating it yields CASSSIAGGLQETQCF.